A selection of T cell receptor beta chains follows, all from one sample in a study of T cell responses to AZD1222 COVID-19 vaccine. Some clones are missing from TCRdb's copy, which holds only in-frame ones; the method was immunoSEQ multiplex PCR. The sample yields about 110,000 clones, 88% seen once. Sample: peripheral blood, taken on day 0 of MenACWY control vaccination. Every receptor here comes from an adult in good health. Both conserved end residues are part of each CDR3. A D gene is named only where the DNA matches it firmly. Size is stated for part of the rows, as once, few or many counts, or as a class when the clone is expanded.

v_gene: TRBV6-1; j_gene: TRBJ1-1; abundance: .; d_gene: .; CDR3nt: TGTGCCAGCAGTGAACTGGCGCGCCCGAGTGGGGAAGCTTTCTTT; CDR3aa: CASSELARPSGEAFF
v_gene: TRBV25-1; j_gene: TRBJ2-1; abundance: .; d_gene: TRBD2; CDR3nt: TGTGCCAGCAGACCGATGGGGGGGTACAATGAGCAGTTCTTC; CDR3aa: CASRPMGGYNEQFF
v_gene: TRBV7-2; j_gene: TRBJ2-7; abundance: .; d_gene: .; CDR3nt: TGTGCCAGCAGCCCCACAGCCGGGGGCTACTACGAGCAGTACTTC; CDR3aa: CASSPTAGGYYEQYF
v_gene: TRBV3-1/TRBV3-2; j_gene: TRBJ1-1; abundance: .; d_gene: TRBD1; CDR3nt: TGTGCCAGCAGCCCGCGGACAGGGGGCGGTGGGTACACTGAAGCTTTCTTT; CDR3aa: CASSPRTGGGGYTEAFF
v_gene: TRBV11-1; j_gene: TRBJ2-3; abundance: .; d_gene: .; CDR3nt: TGTGCCAGCAGCCTAGGAGGGGGGATAGATACGCAGTATTTT; CDR3aa: CASSLGGGIDTQYF
v_gene: TRBV10-3; j_gene: TRBJ2-2; abundance: .; d_gene: .; CDR3nt: TGTGCCATCAGTGAGTCGGGTTCGGGCGTCGGGGAGCTGTTTTTT; CDR3aa: CAISESGSGVGELFF
v_gene: TRBV25-1; j_gene: TRBJ2-3; abundance: .; d_gene: TRBD1; CDR3nt: TGTGCCAGTTCCCAGGGGGCCGATACGCAGTATTTT; CDR3aa: CASSQGADTQYF
v_gene: TRBV7-9; j_gene: TRBJ1-3; abundance: .; d_gene: .; CDR3nt: TGTGCCAGCAGCTTGGACGTCCTCTCTGGAAACACCATATATTTT; CDR3aa: CASSLDVLSGNTIYF
v_gene: TRBV7-8; j_gene: TRBJ2-7; abundance: .; d_gene: .; CDR3nt: TGTGCCAGCAGCCTTTTTCGGGGTAGGACCTACGAACAGTACTTC; CDR3aa: CASSLFRGRTYEQYF
v_gene: TRBV3-1/TRBV3-2; j_gene: TRBJ1-2; abundance: .; d_gene: TRBD1; CDR3nt: TGTGCCAGCAGCCAAAGAACAGGGGAAACTGGCTACACCTTC; CDR3aa: CASSQRTGETGYTF
v_gene: TRBV2; j_gene: TRBJ2-1; abundance: .; d_gene: .; CDR3nt: TGTGCCAGCAGTGAAAGGCGGGGGCAGGGTGAGCAGTTCTTC; CDR3aa: CASSERRGQGEQFF
v_gene: TRBV28; j_gene: TRBJ1-5; abundance: .; d_gene: .; CDR3nt: TGTGCCAGCAGCAGAACTTGGGAGGGTCAGCCCCAGCATTTT; CDR3aa: CASSRTWEGQPQHF
v_gene: TRBV29-1; j_gene: TRBJ2-1; abundance: .; d_gene: .; CDR3nt: TGCAGCGTTGATACTGGGGGGTACAATGAGCAGTTCTTC; CDR3aa: CSVDTGGYNEQFF
v_gene: TRBV9; j_gene: TRBJ2-5; abundance: .; d_gene: TRBD2; CDR3nt: TGTGCCAGCAGCACTCCCAGCGGGGGGCAAGAGACCCAGTACTTC; CDR3aa: CASSTPSGGQETQYF
v_gene: TRBV9; j_gene: TRBJ2-1; abundance: .; d_gene: TRBD2; CDR3nt: TGTGCCAGCAGCCCCGGACTAGCGGTCTACAATGAGCAGTTCTTC; CDR3aa: CASSPGLAVYNEQFF
v_gene: TRBV30; j_gene: TRBJ1-2; abundance: .; d_gene: TRBD1; CDR3nt: TGTGCCTGCCCCAAGGCAGGGGGCGCCTTGGACTATGGCTACACCTTC; CDR3aa: CACPKAGGALDYGYTF
v_gene: TRBV20-1; j_gene: TRBJ2-1; abundance: .; d_gene: TRBD2; CDR3nt: TGCAGTGCCGCGGGGGAGGATGAGCAGTTCTTC; CDR3aa: CSAAGEDEQFF
v_gene: TRBV5-4; j_gene: TRBJ2-4; abundance: once; d_gene: .; CDR3nt: TGTGCCAGCAGCTTGGGGGCAGAAAAAAACATTCAGTACTTC; CDR3aa: CASSLGAEKNIQYF
v_gene: TRBV18; j_gene: TRBJ2-7; abundance: .; d_gene: .; CDR3nt: TGTGCCAGCTCACGTACAGGGAGAGGCGAGCAGTACTTC; CDR3aa: CASSRTGRGEQYF
v_gene: TRBV5-3; j_gene: TRBJ1-2; abundance: .; d_gene: .; CDR3nt: TGTGCCAGAAGCTTGAGAAACCTCGAGGGCTACACCTTC; CDR3aa: CARSLRNLEGYTF
v_gene: TRBV11-2; j_gene: TRBJ2-1; abundance: .; d_gene: TRBD2; CDR3nt: TGTGCCAGCCGGGGGATAGCGGGAGGGGATGGCGAGCAGTTCTTC; CDR3aa: CASRGIAGGDGEQFF
v_gene: TRBV20-1; j_gene: TRBJ2-3; abundance: .; d_gene: .; CDR3nt: TGCAGTGCTAGTCGGATGGCAGGGAAAACAGATACGCAGTATTTT; CDR3aa: CSASRMAGKTDTQYF
v_gene: TRBV4-2; j_gene: TRBJ2-4; abundance: .; d_gene: .; CDR3nt: TGTGCCAGCAGCCAAGATGCCGGAGCCAAAAACATTCAGTACTTC; CDR3aa: CASSQDAGAKNIQYF
v_gene: TRBV28; j_gene: TRBJ2-7; abundance: .; d_gene: .; CDR3nt: TGTGCCAGCTCATCGGGCAGCCGGGGGGAGCAGTACTTC; CDR3aa: CASSSGSRGEQYF
v_gene: TRBV2; j_gene: TRBJ1-5; abundance: .; d_gene: TRBD1; CDR3nt: TGTGCCAGCAGTTTGGACAGGGGCCAGCCCCAGCATTTT; CDR3aa: CASSLDRGQPQHF
v_gene: TRBV7-2; j_gene: TRBJ1-3; abundance: .; d_gene: TRBD1; CDR3nt: TGTGCCAGCAGCTTACTGGGACAGGGTCAGGACACCATATATTTT; CDR3aa: CASSLLGQGQDTIYF
v_gene: TRBV28; j_gene: TRBJ1-2; abundance: .; d_gene: TRBD1; CDR3nt: TGTGCCAGCAGGGAAGACAGGGCAGCTAACTATGGCTACACCTTC; CDR3aa: CASREDRAANYGYTF
v_gene: TRBV6-2/TRBV6-3; j_gene: TRBJ2-1; abundance: .; d_gene: .; CDR3nt: TGTGCCAGCAGTTACTCGATTCAAACAGCGAACAATGAGCAGTTCTTC; CDR3aa: CASSYSIQTANNEQFF
v_gene: TRBV28; j_gene: TRBJ1-1; abundance: .; d_gene: .; CDR3nt: TGTGCCAGCATCGAACAGGGTAATGGGAACACTGAAGCTTTCTTT; CDR3aa: CASIEQGNGNTEAFF
v_gene: TRBV3-1/TRBV3-2; j_gene: TRBJ2-1; abundance: .; d_gene: TRBD2; CDR3nt: TGTGCCAGCAGCCCCATGACTGAGGATAGCGGGTTCACCTACAATGAGCAGTTCTTC; CDR3aa: CASSPMTEDSGFTYNEQFF
v_gene: TRBV3-1/TRBV3-2; j_gene: TRBJ1-2; abundance: once; d_gene: .; CDR3nt: TGTGCCAGCAGCCAATCAGTTCGGGACAACTATGGCTACACCTTC; CDR3aa: CASSQSVRDNYGYTF
v_gene: TRBV28; j_gene: TRBJ2-1; abundance: .; d_gene: TRBD1; CDR3nt: TGTGCCAGCAGTCGTACCACGGACAGGGGTACCTACAATGAGCAGTTCTTC; CDR3aa: CASSRTTDRGTYNEQFF
v_gene: TRBV3-1/TRBV3-2; j_gene: TRBJ2-2; abundance: .; d_gene: TRBD2; CDR3nt: TGTGCCAGCAGCCAAGGTAGCGGGAGTGGTAGCGGGGAGCTGTTTTTT; CDR3aa: CASSQGSGSGSGELFF
v_gene: TRBV11-2; j_gene: TRBJ1-1; abundance: once; d_gene: TRBD1; CDR3nt: TGTGCCAGCAGCTCCAGGACAGGGTGGATGAACACTGAAGCTTTCTTT; CDR3aa: CASSSRTGWMNTEAFF
v_gene: TRBV27; j_gene: TRBJ2-7; abundance: .; d_gene: TRBD2; CDR3nt: TGTGCCAGCAGTTTATATGGGACTAGCGGGAGCTACGAGCAGTACTTC; CDR3aa: CASSLYGTSGSYEQYF
v_gene: TRBV29-1; j_gene: TRBJ2-3; abundance: .; d_gene: TRBD2; CDR3nt: TGCAGCCACCCGGGGCGGGAGGTAACAGATACGCAGTATTTT; CDR3aa: CSHPGREVTDTQYF
v_gene: TRBV19; j_gene: TRBJ1-5; abundance: .; d_gene: TRBD1; CDR3nt: TGTGCCAGCTCCGGGACAGTGAATCAGCCCCAGCATTTT; CDR3aa: CASSGTVNQPQHF
v_gene: TRBV4-1; j_gene: TRBJ1-2; abundance: .; d_gene: .; CDR3nt: TGCGCCAGCAGCCAAGAACTCTTCGGGACTCCCCAGGTGTCTGGCTACACCTTC; CDR3aa: CASSQELFGTPQVSGYTF
v_gene: TRBV4-1; j_gene: TRBJ1-3; abundance: .; d_gene: .; CDR3nt: TGCGCCAGCACCCAGCCGGACACCTACTCTGGAAACACCATATATTTT; CDR3aa: CASTQPDTYSGNTIYF
v_gene: TRBV19; j_gene: TRBJ2-7; abundance: once; d_gene: .; CDR3nt: TGTGCCAGCCGGTTAGACCGGGACACCAACTACGAGCAGTACTTC; CDR3aa: CASRLDRDTNYEQYF
v_gene: TRBV9; j_gene: TRBJ2-5; abundance: .; d_gene: .; CDR3nt: TGTGCCAGCAGCGCCGCGGGACAACAAGAGACCCAGTACTTC; CDR3aa: CASSAAGQQETQYF
v_gene: TRBV28; j_gene: TRBJ2-1; abundance: .; d_gene: .; CDR3nt: TGTGCCAGCAGTGGGGGGCGTGAGCAGTTCTTC; CDR3aa: CASSGGREQFF
v_gene: TRBV6-5; j_gene: TRBJ1-2; abundance: .; d_gene: .; CDR3nt: TGTGCCAGCAGGGAGAACAACTATGGCTACACCTTC; CDR3aa: CASRENNYGYTF
v_gene: TRBV2; j_gene: TRBJ2-2; abundance: few; d_gene: .; CDR3nt: TGTGCCAGCAGTGAACGTGGGCCGTTGAACACCGGGGAGCTGTTTTTT; CDR3aa: CASSERGPLNTGELFF
v_gene: TRBV7-2; j_gene: TRBJ1-2; abundance: .; d_gene: .; CDR3nt: TGTGCCAGCAGCGACCAGAGGGGGGGTCGTGGCTACACCTTC; CDR3aa: CASSDQRGGRGYTF
v_gene: TRBV7-3; j_gene: TRBJ2-3; abundance: once; d_gene: TRBD2; CDR3nt: TGTGCCAGCAGCTCCTTAGCGGGGGGGACAGATACGCAGTATTTT; CDR3aa: CASSSLAGGTDTQYF
v_gene: TRBV5-1; j_gene: TRBJ1-2; abundance: .; d_gene: TRBD1; CDR3nt: TGCGCCAGCCGCACAGGGGGGAACAACTATGGCTACACCTTC; CDR3aa: CASRTGGNNYGYTF